This is a list of T cell receptor beta chains from one sample in a study of T cell changes during pregnancy in multiple sclerosis. Clones were sequenced by immunoSEQ multiplex PCR, and TCRdb holds only the in-frame ones, with some missing. The profile shows under 50,000 clones, roughly nine tenths of them singletons. Sequencing was performed on CD4+ T cells from peripheral blood mononuclear cells, taken after pregnancy. These TCRs come from a female donor with multiple sclerosis, enrolled in a pregnancy study. Each CDR3 is given with its conserved first and last residue. The D gene is left open where the match is weak. Size is omitted from some rows. Given values are once, few, many or a class for expanded clones.

TRBJ1-2 | TRBV11-2 | - | - | TGTGCCAGCAGCAGACTCGACAGAAACTATGGCTACACCTTC | CASSRLDRNYGYTF
TRBJ2-1 | TRBV11-3 | - | TRBD2 | TGTGCCAGCAGCCTAGTGACTAGCGGGAGAGGGAACAATGAGCAGTTCTTC | CASSLVTSGRGNNEQFF
TRBJ2-7 | TRBV7-2 | - | - | TGTGCCAGCAGCTTTAAAGGAGTCTACGAGCAGTACTTC | CASSFKGVYEQYF
TRBJ2-7 | TRBV6-5 | - | - | TGTGCCAGCAGTTACGGGTCGGACAGCCCATACGAGCAGTACTTC | CASSYGSDSPYEQYF
TRBJ2-2 | TRBV7-2 | - | - | TGTGCCAGCAGCCCGACAGGCTTAGGGAACACCGGGGAGCTGTTTTTT | CASSPTGLGNTGELFF
TRBJ2-3 | TRBV7-9 | - | TRBD1 | TGTGCCAGCAGCCAACTTGCGGGACAGGGCAAGGATACGCAGTATTTT | CASSQLAGQGKDTQYF
TRBJ2-7 | TRBV30 | - | TRBD1 | TGTGCAGGGGGCCAAGGGTACGAGCAGTACTTC | CAGGQGYEQYF
TRBJ1-1 | TRBV7-3 | - | - | TGTGCCAGCAGCTCCACAGGGTTGGGCACTGAAGCTTTCTTT | CASSSTGLGTEAFF
TRBJ2-5 | TRBV5-4 | - | - | TGTGCCAGCAGCTCACGTAACAGGGTCGGTACGGAGACCCAGTACTTC | CASSSRNRVGTETQYF
TRBJ1-5 | TRBV30 | - | - | TGTGCCTGGAGCGTTACAGGGAAAACTACTCAGCCCCAGCATTTT | CAWSVTGKTTQPQHF
TRBJ1-1 | TRBV6-1 | - | - | TGTGCCAGCACCAGGACAGCGAACACTGAAGCTTTCTTT | CASTRTANTEAFF
TRBJ1-4 | TRBV5-4 | few | TRBD1 | TGTGCCAGCAGCTGGGGACAGGGGAGTGAAAAACTGTTTTTT | CASSWGQGSEKLFF
TRBJ2-5 | TRBV10-3 | - | TRBD1 | TGTGCCATCAGTGAGTCCCTAGACCCGTCACAGGGGAAACAAGAGACCCAGTACTTC | CAISESLDPSQGKQETQYF
TRBJ2-1 | TRBV27 | - | TRBD2 | TGTGCCAGCAGTTCGACTTTAGCGGGAGGCCCCTACAATGAGCAGTTCTTC | CASSSTLAGGPYNEQFF
TRBJ2-7 | TRBV10-1 | - | TRBD1 | TGCGCCAGCAGTGAACCCTCCGGGACAGGGCTTAACGAGCAGTACTTC | CASSEPSGTGLNEQYF
TRBJ2-1 | TRBV19 | - | TRBD2 | TGTGCCAGTACGAGCGGGACTTACAATGAGCAGTTCTTC | CASTSGTYNEQFF
TRBJ2-2 | TRBV7-2 | once | - | TGTGCCAGCAGCTTATTCTCCGGCGGGGAGCTGTTTTTT | CASSLFSGGELFF
TRBJ2-1 | TRBV7-9 | - | TRBD2 | TGTGCCAGCAGCCCTACTAGCGGGAGTAGCTCCTACAATGAGCAGTTCTTC | CASSPTSGSSSYNEQFF
TRBJ2-7 | TRBV7-9 | - | TRBD2 | TGTGCCAGCAGCTTAGGTGGGACTAGCGGCTCCTACGAGCAGTACTTC | CASSLGGTSGSYEQYF
TRBJ2-3 | TRBV7-2 | - | TRBD2 | TGTGCCAGCAGCTTAATCGGACTAGCGGGAGTTGCAGATACGCAGTATTTT | CASSLIGLAGVADTQYF
TRBJ1-1 | TRBV6-4 | - | - | TGTGCCAGCAGAGTTGACACCTTGAACACTGAAGCTTTCTTT | CASRVDTLNTEAFF
TRBJ1-4 | TRBV5-1 | - | - | TGCGCCAGCAGCCCAGGGTGGAGGGCAACTAATGAAAAACTGTTTTTT | CASSPGWRATNEKLFF
TRBJ2-5 | TRBV5-4 | - | - | TGTGCCAGCAGCCCAGCGCAGGGGTGGGAGACCCAGTACTTC | CASSPAQGWETQYF
TRBJ2-3 | TRBV18 | once | - | TGTGCCAGCTCACCACGTCGTACAGCTGGTAGCACAGATACGCAGTATTTT | CASSPRRTAGSTDTQYF
TRBJ1-5 | TRBV28 | once | TRBD1 | TGTGCCAGCAGTTTGTACAGGGGGCCGCCTTATAGCAATCAGCCCCAGCATTTT | CASSLYRGPPYSNQPQHF
TRBJ2-7 | TRBV5-1 | once | - | TGCGCCAGCAGCTTACAACAGGGCTACGAGCAGTACTTC | CASSLQQGYEQYF
TRBJ1-5 | TRBV28 | - | - | TGTGCCAGCACGAGCCCTCAGGGGCCTAATCAGCCCCAGCATTTT | CASTSPQGPNQPQHF
TRBJ2-7 | TRBV2 | - | - | TGTGCCAGCACCCGCGCGGGACGGATCTACGAGCAGTACTTC | CASTRAGRIYEQYF
TRBJ2-1 | TRBV11-2 | - | TRBD2 | TGTGCCAGCAGCTTACAACTAGCGGGGCGGAATGAGCAGTTCTTC | CASSLQLAGRNEQFF
TRBJ2-1 | TRBV5-1 | - | - | TGCGCCAGCAGCCGGGGCTCCTACAATGAGCAGTTCTTC | CASSRGSYNEQFF
TRBJ2-5 | TRBV2 | - | TRBD1 | TGTGCCAGCAGTGAAGCGAGGGACAGAGTCTCTAAAGAGACCCAGTACTTC | CASSEARDRVSKETQYF
TRBJ1-1 | TRBV5-1 | medium-sized | TRBD1 | TGCGCCAGCAGCTGGACAGGCTCAAACACTGAAGCTTTCTTT | CASSWTGSNTEAFF
TRBJ2-7 | TRBV7-7 | few | TRBD2 | TGTGCCAGCAGCCAGGCGGGGGGTTACGAGCAGTACTTC | CASSQAGGYEQYF
TRBJ1-4 | TRBV28 | - | - | TGTGCCAGCAGTTTAGAGAGTGAAAAACTGTTTTTT | CASSLESEKLFF
TRBJ1-3 | TRBV19 | - | - | TGTGCCAGCTCGGACAGAAGCTCTGGAAACACCATATATTTT | CASSDRSSGNTIYF
TRBJ2-7 | TRBV7-9 | - | TRBD2 | TGTGCCAGCAGCCAATCCGTTTTGAGCGGGAGTTTACACGAGCAGTACTTC | CASSQSVLSGSLHEQYF
TRBJ2-3 | TRBV4-2 | - | TRBD2 | TGTGCCAGCAGTCGTGGACTAGCGGGGGATACGCAGTATTTT | CASSRGLAGDTQYF
TRBJ1-4 | TRBV6-1 | - | - | TGTGCCAGCAGTGACACGGGGACTAGGGCTAATGAAAAACTGTTTTTT | CASSDTGTRANEKLFF
TRBJ1-1 | TRBV5-1 | - | - | TGCGCCAGCAGTTCCCTCAGGGGCGACACTGAAGCTTTCTTT | CASSSLRGDTEAFF
TRBJ1-1 | TRBV28 | - | - | TGTGCCAGCAGTTTACGTCCAGGGGCGGGGGATAACACTGAAGCTTTCTTT | CASSLRPGAGDNTEAFF
TRBJ2-2 | TRBV7-9 | few | TRBD2 | TGTGCCAGCAGCATAGGATACGGACTAGCAACGAACACCGGGGAGCTGTTTTTT | CASSIGYGLATNTGELFF
TRBJ2-7 | TRBV7-2 | - | - | TGTGCCAGCAGCTCAGGACCAGGGGAATCCTACGAGCAGTACTTC | CASSSGPGESYEQYF
TRBJ1-1 | TRBV4-1 | - | - | TGCGCCAGCAGCCAAGATCGAACAGGGTTGAACACTGAAGCTTTCTTT | CASSQDRTGLNTEAFF
TRBJ1-3 | TRBV19 | - | TRBD1 | TGTGCCAGTAGGACCGGGACAGCAGGAAACACCATATATTTT | CASRTGTAGNTIYF
TRBJ2-3 | TRBV10-3 | - | TRBD2 | TGTGCCATCAGTGATCGGACTAGCGGGAAGACAGATACGCAGTATTTT | CAISDRTSGKTDTQYF
TRBJ1-3 | TRBV6-5 | - | - | TGTGCCACCCGCTCTGGAAACACCATATATTTT | CATRSGNTIYF
TRBJ2-7 | TRBV18 | - | - | TGTGCCAGCTCACCCGAACCTAATACCAGGTACGAGCAGTACTTC | CASSPEPNTRYEQYF
TRBJ2-2 | TRBV11-3 | - | TRBD2 | TGTGCCAGCAGTCGTCTAGCGGGTTTTAACACCGGGGAGCTGTTTTTT | CASSRLAGFNTGELFF
TRBJ2-3 | TRBV29-1 | - | TRBD2 | TGCAGCGTTGAAAGGACTAGCGGGAGTAGAGGCACAGATACGCAGTATTTT | CSVERTSGSRGTDTQYF
TRBJ2-7 | TRBV27 | - | TRBD1 | TGTGCCAGCGGCCGCCCGGGACAGGGAATCTACGAGCAGTACTTC | CASGRPGQGIYEQYF